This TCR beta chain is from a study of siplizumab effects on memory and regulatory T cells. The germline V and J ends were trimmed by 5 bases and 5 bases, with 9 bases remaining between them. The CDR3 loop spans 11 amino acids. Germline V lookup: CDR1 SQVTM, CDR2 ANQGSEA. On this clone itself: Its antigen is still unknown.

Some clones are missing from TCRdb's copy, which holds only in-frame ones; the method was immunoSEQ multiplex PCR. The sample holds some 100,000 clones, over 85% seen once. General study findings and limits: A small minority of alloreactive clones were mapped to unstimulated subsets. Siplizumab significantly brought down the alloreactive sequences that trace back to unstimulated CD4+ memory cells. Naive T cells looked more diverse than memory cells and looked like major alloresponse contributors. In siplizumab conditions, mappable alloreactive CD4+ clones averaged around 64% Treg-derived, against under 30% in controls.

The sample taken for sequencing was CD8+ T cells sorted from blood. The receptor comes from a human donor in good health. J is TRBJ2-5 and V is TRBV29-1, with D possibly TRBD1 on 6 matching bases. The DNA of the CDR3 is TGCAGCGTTCAGGGGTGGGAGACCCAGTACTTC. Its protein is CSVQGWETQYF.